This T cell receptor (beta chain) was recovered during a study of beta chain features in type 1 diabetes. This clone was counted a few times. CD4+ cells of the naive, central memory, regulatory and stem cell-like memory types were sorted via CD45RO/CCR7/CD25/CD127/CD95/CD27. Purities over 95% were achieved in all sorted populations. The sequenced template was cDNA made from the entire isolated RNA. Measured with immunoSEQ multiplex PCR; TCRdb has only the in-frame clones, and not every one. The data show 350,000 or so clones, with around 20% seen just once and 0.044% held by the top ten. The ends were cut back, 5 bases at V and 2 bases at J, with 16 bases in the middle. The germline V gene encodes CDR1 LGHNA and CDR2 YNFKEQ. This CDR3 contains 16 residues.

The receptor was isolated from a woman younger than 35 in good health. The material sequenced was naive CD4+ T cells from blood. The chain has TRBV4-2 and TRBJ2-1; the D gene is possibly TRBD2 (6 bases). The CDR3 region has the DNA TGTGCCAGCAGCTACCGACCCCAGCGGGCCTACAATGAGCAGTTCTTC. This translates into CASSYRPQRAYNEQFF.